This TCR beta chain was obtained from a study of blood T cell repertoires in COVID-19. Study-level information: The United States, Italy and Spain supplied acute and convalescent COVID-19 samples. Sources were T cells, B-cell-depleted T cells, or PBMCs; the material itself was cDNA or gDNA.

Assay: immunoSEQ multiplex PCR; the TCRdb copy retains only in-frame clones and omits some. The data show 380,000 or so clones, approximately 86% seen once. Germline-derived CDR1 and CDR2 are KGHSH and LQKENI. The CDR3 sequence is 17 residues long. V shed 0 bases and J 1 base; nucleotides not matched to a gene: 6. While infection was still active, Seattle patients were enrolled and then followed longitudinally. The V call is TRBV18, the J call TRBJ1-1, with 9 bases that match TRBD1. Sample: peripheral blood. The TCR originated in a woman aged 55-70 years with COVID-19, enrolled during active disease. The CDR3 nucleotides are TGTGCCAGCTCACCACCGACGGGACAGGGATCGAACACTGAAGCTTTCTTT. Its protein is CASSPPTGQGSNTEAFF.